This T cell receptor (beta chain) was obtained from a study of T cell responses to AZD1222 COVID-19 vaccine. Trimming removed 2 bases from V and 2 bases from J; junction bases left unmatched: 3. Germline loops: CDR1 ENHRY, CDR2 SYGVKD. This CDR3 has 16 amino acids. This clone was detected only once. Assay used: immunoSEQ multiplex PCR; TCRdb lists only in-frame clones, some missing. The repertoire consists of more than 140,000 clones, with around 88% occurring once and the leading ten covering 3% to 4%. The clonotype originates from an adult in good health. The sequencing here drew on peripheral blood, taken on day 0 of MenACWY control vaccination. The genes are TRBV10-3 and TRBJ2-2, with 9 positions matching TRBD1. As DNA, the CDR3 is TGTGCCATCAGTGAGACAGGGGGCCAAAACACCGGGGAGCTGTTTTTT. Translating gives CAISETGGQNTGELFF.